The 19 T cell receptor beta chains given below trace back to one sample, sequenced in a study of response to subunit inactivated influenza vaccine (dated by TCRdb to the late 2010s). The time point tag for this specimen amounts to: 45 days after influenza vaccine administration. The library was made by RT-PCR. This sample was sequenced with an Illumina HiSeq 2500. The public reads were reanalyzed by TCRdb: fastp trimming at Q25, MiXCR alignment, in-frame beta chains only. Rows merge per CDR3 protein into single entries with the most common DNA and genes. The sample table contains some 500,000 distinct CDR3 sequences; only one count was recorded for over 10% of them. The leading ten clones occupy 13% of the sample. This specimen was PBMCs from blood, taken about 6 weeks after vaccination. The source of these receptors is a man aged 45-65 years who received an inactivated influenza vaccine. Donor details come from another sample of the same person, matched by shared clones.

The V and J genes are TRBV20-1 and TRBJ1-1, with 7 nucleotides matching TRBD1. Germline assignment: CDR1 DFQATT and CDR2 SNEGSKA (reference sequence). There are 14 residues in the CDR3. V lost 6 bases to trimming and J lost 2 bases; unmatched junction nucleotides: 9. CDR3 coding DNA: TGCAGTGCAAGACCGGGACAGATAAACACTGAAGCTTTCTTT. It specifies CSARPGQINTEAFF.

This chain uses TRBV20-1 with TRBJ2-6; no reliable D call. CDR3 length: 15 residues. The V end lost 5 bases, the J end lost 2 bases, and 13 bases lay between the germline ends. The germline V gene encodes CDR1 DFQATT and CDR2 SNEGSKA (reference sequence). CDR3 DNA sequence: TGCAGTGCTCGTTTAGGCGGCACTGGGGCCAACGTCCTGACTTTC. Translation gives CSARLGGTGANVLTF.

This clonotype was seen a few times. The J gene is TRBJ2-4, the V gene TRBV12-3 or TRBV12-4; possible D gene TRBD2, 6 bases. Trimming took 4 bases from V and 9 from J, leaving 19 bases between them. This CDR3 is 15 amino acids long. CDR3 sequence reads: CASSYGIGTEVIQYF. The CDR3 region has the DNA TGTGCCAGCAGTTACGGTATTGGGACTGAAGTCATTCAGTACTTC.

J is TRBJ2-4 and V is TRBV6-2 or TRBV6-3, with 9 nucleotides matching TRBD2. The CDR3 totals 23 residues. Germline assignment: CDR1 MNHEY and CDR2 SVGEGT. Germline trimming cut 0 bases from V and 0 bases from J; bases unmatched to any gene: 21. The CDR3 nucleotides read TGTGCCAGCAGTTACTCGATAAGTGGCCTAGCGGGACGGGCTCTCGTAGCCAAAAACATTCAGTACTTC. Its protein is CASSYSISGLAGRALVAKNIQYF.

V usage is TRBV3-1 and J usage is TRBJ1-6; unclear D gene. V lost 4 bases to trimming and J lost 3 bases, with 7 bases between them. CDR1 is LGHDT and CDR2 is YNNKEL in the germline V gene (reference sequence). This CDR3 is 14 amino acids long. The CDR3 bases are TGTGCCAGCAGCCGAGGCGACTATAATTCACCCCTCCACTTT. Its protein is CASSRGDYNSPLHF.

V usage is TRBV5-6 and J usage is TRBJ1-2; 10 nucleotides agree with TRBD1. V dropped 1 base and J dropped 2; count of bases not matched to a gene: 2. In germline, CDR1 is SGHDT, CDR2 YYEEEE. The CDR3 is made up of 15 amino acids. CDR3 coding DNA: TGTGCCAGCAGCTTGACGGGACAGGGGAACTATGGCTACACCTTC. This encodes CASSLTGQGNYGYTF.

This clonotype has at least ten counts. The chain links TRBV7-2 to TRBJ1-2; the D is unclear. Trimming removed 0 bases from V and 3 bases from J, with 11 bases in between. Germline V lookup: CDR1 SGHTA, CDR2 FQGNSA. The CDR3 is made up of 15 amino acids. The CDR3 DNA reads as TGTGCCAGCAGCTTAGCGGCAGGAGGTGACTATGGCTACACCTTC. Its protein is CASSLAAGGDYGYTF.

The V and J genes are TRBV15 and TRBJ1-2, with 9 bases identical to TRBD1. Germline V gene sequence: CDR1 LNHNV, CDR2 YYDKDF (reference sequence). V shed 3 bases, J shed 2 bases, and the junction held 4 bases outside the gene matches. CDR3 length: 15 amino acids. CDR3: CATSSDRGSNYGYTF. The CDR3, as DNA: TGTGCCACCAGCAGCGACAGGGGGAGCAACTATGGCTACACCTTC.

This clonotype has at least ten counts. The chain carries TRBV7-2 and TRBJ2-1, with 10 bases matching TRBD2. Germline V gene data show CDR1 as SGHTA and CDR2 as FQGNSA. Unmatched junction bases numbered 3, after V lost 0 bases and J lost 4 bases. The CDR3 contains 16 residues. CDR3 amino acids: CASSLASGRGYNEQFF. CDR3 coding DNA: TGTGCCAGCAGCTTAGCCAGCGGGAGGGGGTACAATGAGCAGTTCTTC.

The CDR3, as DNA: TGTGCCAGCAGCAAGCTGACAGCCCCCTATGGCTACACCTTC. It specifies CASSKLTAPYGYTF. The rearrangement joins TRBV7-9 to TRBJ1-2; maybe TRBD1 (5 bases). Germline CDR1 reads SEHNR; CDR2 reads FQNEAQ (reference sequence). V lost 5 bases, J lost 4 bases, and 14 bases lay in between. The CDR3 covers 14 residues.

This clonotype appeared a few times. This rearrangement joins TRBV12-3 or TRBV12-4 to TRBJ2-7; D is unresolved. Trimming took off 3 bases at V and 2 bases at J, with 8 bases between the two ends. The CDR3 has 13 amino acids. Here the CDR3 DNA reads TGTGCCAGCAGTTTCGGAGACACCTACGAGCAGTACTTC. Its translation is CASSFGDTYEQYF.

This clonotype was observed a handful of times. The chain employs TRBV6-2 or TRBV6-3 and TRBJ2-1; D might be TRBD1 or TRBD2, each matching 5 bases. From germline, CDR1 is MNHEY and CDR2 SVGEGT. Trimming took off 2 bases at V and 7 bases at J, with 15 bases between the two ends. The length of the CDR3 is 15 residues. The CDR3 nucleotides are TGTGCCAGCAGTTACCGGGACCAGGGTTGGAATGAGCAGTTCTTC. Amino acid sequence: CASSYRDQGWNEQFF.

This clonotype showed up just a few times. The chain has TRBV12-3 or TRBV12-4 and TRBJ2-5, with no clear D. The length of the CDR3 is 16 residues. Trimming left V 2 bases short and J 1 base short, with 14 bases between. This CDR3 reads CASSLSARTAQETQYF. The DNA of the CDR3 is TGTGCCAGCAGTTTAAGCGCCCGGACGGCCCAAGAGACCCAGTACTTC.

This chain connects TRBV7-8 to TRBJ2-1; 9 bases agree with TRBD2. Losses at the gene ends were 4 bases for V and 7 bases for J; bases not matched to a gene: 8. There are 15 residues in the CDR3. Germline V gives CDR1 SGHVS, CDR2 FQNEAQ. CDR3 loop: CASSWGTSLKNEQFF. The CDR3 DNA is TGTGCCAGCAGCTGGGGGACTAGCCTCAAGAATGAGCAGTTCTTC.

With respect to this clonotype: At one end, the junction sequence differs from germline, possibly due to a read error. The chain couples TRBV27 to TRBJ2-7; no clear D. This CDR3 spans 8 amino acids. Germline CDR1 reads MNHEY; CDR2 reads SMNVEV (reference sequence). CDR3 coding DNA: TGTGCCAGCAGTATCGACCTATTC. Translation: CASSIDLF.

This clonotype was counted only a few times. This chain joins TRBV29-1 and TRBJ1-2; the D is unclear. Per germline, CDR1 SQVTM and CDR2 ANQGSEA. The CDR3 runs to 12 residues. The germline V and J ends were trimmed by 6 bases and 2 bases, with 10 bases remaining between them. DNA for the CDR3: TGCAGCGTCTACGAGGGCAACTATGGCTACACCTTC. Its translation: CSVYEGNYGYTF.

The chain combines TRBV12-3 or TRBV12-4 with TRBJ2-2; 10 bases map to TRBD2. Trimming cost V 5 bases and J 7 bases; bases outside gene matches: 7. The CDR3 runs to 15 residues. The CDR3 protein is CASSISGRRGGELFF. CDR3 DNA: TGTGCCAGCAGTATTAGCGGGAGGAGGGGCGGGGAGCTGTTTTTT.

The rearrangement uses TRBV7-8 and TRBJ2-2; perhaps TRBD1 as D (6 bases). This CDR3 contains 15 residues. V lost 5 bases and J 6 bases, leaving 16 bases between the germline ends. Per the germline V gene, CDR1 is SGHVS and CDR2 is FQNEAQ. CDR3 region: CASSPVRGTAGELFF. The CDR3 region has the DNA TGTGCCAGCAGCCCCGTCAGGGGTACGGCCGGGGAGCTGTTTTTT.

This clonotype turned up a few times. CDR3 nucleotide sequence: TGTGCCAGCATAGTTGGGGGGACTGGAAACACCATATATTTT. Residues: CASIVGGTGNTIYF. The genes are TRBV6-1 and TRBJ1-3, with D possibly matching TRBD1 (5 bases). Germline V CDR1 and CDR2: MNHNS, SASEGT. V lost 7 bases and J lost 2, with 12 bases in between. The CDR3 has 14 residues.